This T cell receptor beta chain was documented in a study of Graves' ophthalmopathy and Graves' hyperthyroidism. Amplified TCR beta CDR3 regions were obtained using RNA transcripts as template. The workflow started with a first-round RT-PCR run with HTBI primers and then moved on to a second-round multiplex PCR. TCRdb itself ran the multiplex PCR reads through MiXCR, one entry per CDR3 protein. The profile covers over a million distinct CDR3 sequences, with about two fifths appearing a single time and 11% taken by the ten largest. Findings and caveats of the study: Between ophthalmopathy and stable hyperthyroidism, a 13-signature model drew a separation with about 88% sensitivity and less than 83% specificity. Most expanded clonotypes from thyroid (those above 0.001 frequency) were also found in blood.

A note on this clonotype: Its antigen is not known.

The study recruited hyperthyroidism patients aged 18 to 65 who were newly diagnosed, under 2 months' duration. CDR3 length: 13 residues. Trimming shortened V by 2 bases and J by 11 bases, and 15 bases separated the two germline ends. The rearrangement joins TRBV12-3 or TRBV12-4 to TRBJ1-1; no reliable D call. The sample was peripheral blood or thyroid tissue (not recorded which). This TCR came from an adult man with Graves' hyperthyroidism. CDR3 in DNA: TGTGCCAGCAGTTTAACTGGGCAGCAGAAGGCTTTCTTT. Encoded protein: CASSLTGQQKAFF.